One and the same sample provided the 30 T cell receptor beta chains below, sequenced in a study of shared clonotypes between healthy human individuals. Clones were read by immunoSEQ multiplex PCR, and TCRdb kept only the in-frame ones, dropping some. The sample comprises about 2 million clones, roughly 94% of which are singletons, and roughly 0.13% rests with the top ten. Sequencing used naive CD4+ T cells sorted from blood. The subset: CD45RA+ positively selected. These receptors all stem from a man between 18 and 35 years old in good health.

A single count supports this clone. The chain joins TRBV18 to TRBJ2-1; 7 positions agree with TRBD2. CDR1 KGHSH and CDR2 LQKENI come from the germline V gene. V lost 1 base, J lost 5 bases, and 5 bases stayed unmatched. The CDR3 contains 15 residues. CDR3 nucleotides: TGTGCCAGCTCACCACGTCCTAGCGGCAACAATGAGCAGTTCTTC. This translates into CASSPRPSGNNEQFF.

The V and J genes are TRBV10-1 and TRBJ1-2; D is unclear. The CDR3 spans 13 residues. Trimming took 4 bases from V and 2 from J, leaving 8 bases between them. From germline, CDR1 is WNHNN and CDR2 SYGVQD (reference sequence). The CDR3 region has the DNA TGCGCCAGCAGTGCACACGTGAACTATGGCTACACCTTC. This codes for CASSAHVNYGYTF.

The CDR3, as DNA: TGTGCCTGGGGGATCGCTATAATACCCGGAAATGAGCAGTTCTTC. Translated: CAWGIAIIPGNEQFF. The chain has TRBV30 and TRBJ2-1, with D unresolved. The CDR3 has 15 residues. Per the germline V gene, CDR1 is GTSNPN and CDR2 is SVGIG (reference sequence). With 5 bases removed from V and 7 bases from J, the gap between germline ends came to 21 bases.

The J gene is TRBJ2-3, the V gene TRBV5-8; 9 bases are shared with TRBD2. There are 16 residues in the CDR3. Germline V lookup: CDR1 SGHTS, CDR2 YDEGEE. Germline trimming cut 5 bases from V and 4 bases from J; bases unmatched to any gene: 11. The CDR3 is CASSRAGGRWADTQYF. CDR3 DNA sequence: TGTGCCAGCAGTCGGGCGGGAGGGCGATGGGCAGATACGCAGTATTTT.

CDR3 nucleotide sequence: TGCGCCAGCAGCTTAAACAGCCAGCTCTCTGGAAACACCATATATTTT. As protein: CASSLNSQLSGNTIYF. The J gene is TRBJ1-3, the V gene TRBV5-1, with D uncertain. The germline gives CDR1 SGHRS, CDR2 YFSETQ. Trimming stripped 2 bases from V and 0 bases from J, with 12 bases between. The CDR3 totals 16 residues. Variable domain in full (rest from reference TRBV5-1 and TRBJ1-3): KAGVTQTPRYLIKTRGQQVTLSCSPISGHRSVSWYQQTPGQGLQFLFEYFSETQRNKGNFPGRFSGRQFSNSRSEMNVSTLELGDSALYLCASSLNSQLSGNTIYFGEGSWLTVV.

This chain's CDR3 is CASSAQGGQREGNTIYF. The CDR3 nucleotides read TGTGCCAGTAGTGCCCAGGGGGGACAGAGGGAGGGAAACACCATATATTTT. The V gene is TRBV19, the J gene TRBJ1-3; 7 bases line up with TRBD1. This CDR3 has 17 residues. With 5 bases clipped from V and 4 bases from J, the junction kept 14 bases outside the gene matches. In germline, CDR1 is LNHDA, CDR2 SQIVND (reference sequence).

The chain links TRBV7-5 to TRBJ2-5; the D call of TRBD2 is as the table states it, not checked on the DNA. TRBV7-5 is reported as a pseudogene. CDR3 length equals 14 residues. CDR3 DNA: TGTGCCAGAAGCCTTCTATCCTACCAAGAGACCCAGTACTTC. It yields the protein CARSLLSYQETQYF.

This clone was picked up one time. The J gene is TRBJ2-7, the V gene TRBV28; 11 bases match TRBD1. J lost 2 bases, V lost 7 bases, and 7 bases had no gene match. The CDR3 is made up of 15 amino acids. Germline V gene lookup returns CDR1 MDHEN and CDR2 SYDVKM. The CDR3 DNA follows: TGTGCCAGCATAGAATGGACAGGGGGCACCTACGAGCAGTACTTC. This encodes CASIEWTGGTYEQYF.

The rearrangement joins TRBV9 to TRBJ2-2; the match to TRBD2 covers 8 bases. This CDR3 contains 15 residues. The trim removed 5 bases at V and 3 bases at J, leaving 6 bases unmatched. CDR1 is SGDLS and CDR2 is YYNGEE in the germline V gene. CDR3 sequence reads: CASSTREGDTGELFF. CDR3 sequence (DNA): TGTGCCAGCAGTACCCGGGAGGGGGACACCGGGGAGCTGTTTTTT.

The CDR3 bases are TGTGCCAGCAGCCCCCGAGACAGGGGGCTCTTAGACGAGCAGTACTTC. Its protein product is CASSPRDRGLLDEQYF. J is TRBJ2-7 and V is TRBV7-9; TRBD1 matches at 10 bases. The CDR3 is 16 residues long. V lost 5 bases to trimming and J lost 5 bases; unmatched junction nucleotides: 12. The V gene's germline CDR1 is SEHNR and CDR2 FQNEAQ (reference sequence). Based on the CDR3 plus reference TRBV7-9 and TRBJ2-7, the full variable domain is DTGVSQNPRHKITKRGQNVTFRCDPISEHNRLYWYRQTLGQGPEFLTYFQNEAQLEKSRLLSDRFSAERPKGSFSTLEIQRTEQGDSAMYLCASSPRDRGLLDEQYFGPGTRLTVT.

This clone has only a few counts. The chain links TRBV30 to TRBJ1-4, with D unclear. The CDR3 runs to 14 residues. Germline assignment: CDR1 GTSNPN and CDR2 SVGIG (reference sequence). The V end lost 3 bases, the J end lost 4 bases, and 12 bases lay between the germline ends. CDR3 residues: CAWRFAGNNEKLFF. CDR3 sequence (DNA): TGTGCCTGGAGATTTGCAGGAAATAATGAAAAACTGTTTTTT.

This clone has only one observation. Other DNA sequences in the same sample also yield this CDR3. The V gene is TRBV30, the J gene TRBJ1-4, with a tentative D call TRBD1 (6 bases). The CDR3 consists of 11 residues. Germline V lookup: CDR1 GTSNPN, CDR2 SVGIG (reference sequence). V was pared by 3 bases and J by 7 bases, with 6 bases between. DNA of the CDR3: TGTGCCTGGAGCAGGGGTGAAAAACTGTTTTTT. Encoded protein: CAWSRGEKLFF. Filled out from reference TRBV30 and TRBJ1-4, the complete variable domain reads SQTIHQWPATLVQPVGSPLSLECTVEGTSNPNLYWYRQAAGRGLQLLFYSVGIGQISSEVPQNLSASRPQDRQFILSSKKLLLSDSGFYLCAWSRGEKLFFGSGTQLSVL.

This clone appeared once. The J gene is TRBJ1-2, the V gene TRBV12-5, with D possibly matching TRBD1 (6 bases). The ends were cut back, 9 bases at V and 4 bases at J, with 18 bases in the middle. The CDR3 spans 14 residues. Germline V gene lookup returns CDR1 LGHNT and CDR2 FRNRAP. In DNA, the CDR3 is TGTGCTAGGACCAGGGGCCGATCTTTCTATGGCTACACCTTC. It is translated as CARTRGRSFYGYTF.

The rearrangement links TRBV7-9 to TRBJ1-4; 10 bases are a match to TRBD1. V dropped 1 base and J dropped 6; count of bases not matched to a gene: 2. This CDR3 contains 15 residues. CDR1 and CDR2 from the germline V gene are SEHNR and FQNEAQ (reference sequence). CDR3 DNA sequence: TGTGCCAGCAGCTTAGGGGGACAGGGGCATGAAAAACTGTTTTTT. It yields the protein CASSLGGQGHEKLFF.

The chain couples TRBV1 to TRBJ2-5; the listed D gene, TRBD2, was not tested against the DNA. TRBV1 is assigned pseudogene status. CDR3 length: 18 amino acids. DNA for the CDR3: TGCACCAGCAGCCAAGATCTCGGGGGGCCCCACGGAATGAGTAATGAGTACTTC. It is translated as CTSSQDLGGPHGMSNEYF.

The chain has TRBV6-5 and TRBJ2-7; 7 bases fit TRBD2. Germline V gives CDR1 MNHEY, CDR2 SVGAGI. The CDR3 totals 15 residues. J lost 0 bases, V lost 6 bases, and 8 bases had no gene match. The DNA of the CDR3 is TGTGCCAGCAGCCCGGGAGGCGCCAGCTCCTACGAGCAGTACTTC. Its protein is CASSPGGASSYEQYF.

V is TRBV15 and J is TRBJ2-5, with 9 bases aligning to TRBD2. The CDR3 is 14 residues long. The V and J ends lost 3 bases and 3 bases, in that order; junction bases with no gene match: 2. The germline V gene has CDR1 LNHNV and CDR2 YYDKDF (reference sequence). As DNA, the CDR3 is TGTGCCACCAGCAGGCGACTAGCGGAAGAGACCCAGTACTTC. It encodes CATSRRLAEETQYF.

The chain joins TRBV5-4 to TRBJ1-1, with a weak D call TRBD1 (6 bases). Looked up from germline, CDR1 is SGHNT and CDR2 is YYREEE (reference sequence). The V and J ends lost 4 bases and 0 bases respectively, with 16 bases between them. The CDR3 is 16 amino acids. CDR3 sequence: CASSPPGARMNTEAFF. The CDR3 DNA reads TGTGCCAGCAGCCCCCCAGGGGCGAGAATGAACACTGAAGCTTTCTTT.

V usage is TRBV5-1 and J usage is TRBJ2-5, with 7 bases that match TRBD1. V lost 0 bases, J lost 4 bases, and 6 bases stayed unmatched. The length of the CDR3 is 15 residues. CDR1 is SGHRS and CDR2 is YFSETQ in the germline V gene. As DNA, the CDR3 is TGCGCCAGCAGCTTGGAGGGACAGACCTTAGAGACCCAGTACTTC. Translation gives CASSLEGQTLETQYF.

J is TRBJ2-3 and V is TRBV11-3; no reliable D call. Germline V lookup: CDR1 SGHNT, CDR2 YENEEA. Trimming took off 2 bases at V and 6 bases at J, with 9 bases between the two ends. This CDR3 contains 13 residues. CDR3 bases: TGTGCCAGCAGCTTACAGATTTCCGATACGCAGTATTTT. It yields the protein CASSLQISDTQYF. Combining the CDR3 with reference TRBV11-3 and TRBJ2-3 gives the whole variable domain EAGVVQSPRYKIIEKKQPVAFWCNPISGHNTLYWYLQNLGQGPELLIRYENEEAVDDSQLPKDRFSAERLKGVDSTLKIQPAELGDSAVYLCASSLQISDTQYFGPGTRLTVL.

The CDR3 loop is CASSLGFSNQPQHF. Here the CDR3 DNA reads TGTGCCAGCAGTTTAGGATTTAGCAATCAGCCCCAGCATTTT. V and J are TRBV28 and TRBJ1-5; D ambiguous. Between the trimmed V and J ends, which lost 2 bases and 0 bases, there was a span of 5 bases. This CDR3 spans 14 amino acids. From germline, CDR1 is MDHEN and CDR2 SYDVKM.

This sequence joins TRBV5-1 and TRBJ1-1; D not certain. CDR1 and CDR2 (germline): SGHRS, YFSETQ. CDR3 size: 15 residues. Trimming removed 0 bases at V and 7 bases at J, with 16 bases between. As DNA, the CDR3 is TGCGCCAGCAGCTTGGGTGGAGGTCTGGGGAGTGAAGCTTTCTTT. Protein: CASSLGGGLGSEAFF.

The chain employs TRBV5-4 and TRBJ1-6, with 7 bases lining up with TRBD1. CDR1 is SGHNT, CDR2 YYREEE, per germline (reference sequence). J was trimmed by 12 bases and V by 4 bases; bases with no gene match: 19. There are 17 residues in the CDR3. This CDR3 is CASSSAFGQGQSLPLHF. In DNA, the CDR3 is TGTGCCAGCAGCAGCGCTTTTGGGCAGGGACAGAGTTTACCCCTCCACTTT.

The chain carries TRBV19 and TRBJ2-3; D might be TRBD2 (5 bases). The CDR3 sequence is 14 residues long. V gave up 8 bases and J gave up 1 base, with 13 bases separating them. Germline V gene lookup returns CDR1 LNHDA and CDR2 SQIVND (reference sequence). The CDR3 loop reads CASSERRGTDTQYF. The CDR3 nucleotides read TGTGCCAGTTCCGAGCGGCGGGGCACAGATACGCAGTATTTT.

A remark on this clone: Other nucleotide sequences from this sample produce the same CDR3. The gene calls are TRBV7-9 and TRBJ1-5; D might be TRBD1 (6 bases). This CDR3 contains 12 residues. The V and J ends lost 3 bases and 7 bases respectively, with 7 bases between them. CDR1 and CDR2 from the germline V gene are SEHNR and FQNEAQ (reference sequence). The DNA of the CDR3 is TGTGCCAGCAGCTTGGGGGGCCAGCCCCAGCATTTT. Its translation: CASSLGGQPQHF.

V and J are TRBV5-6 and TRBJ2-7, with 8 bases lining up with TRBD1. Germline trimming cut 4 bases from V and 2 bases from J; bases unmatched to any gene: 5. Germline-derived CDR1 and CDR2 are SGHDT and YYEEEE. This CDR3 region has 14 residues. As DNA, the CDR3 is TGTGCCAGCAGCCGTGGACAGGGAGCCTACGAGCAGTACTTC. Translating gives CASSRGQGAYEQYF.

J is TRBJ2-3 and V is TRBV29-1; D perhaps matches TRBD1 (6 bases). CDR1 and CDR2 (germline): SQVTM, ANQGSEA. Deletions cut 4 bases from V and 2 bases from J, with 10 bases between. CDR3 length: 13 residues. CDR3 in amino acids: CSVGDTNTDTQYF. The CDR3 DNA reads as TGCAGCGTTGGGGACACCAACACAGATACGCAGTATTTT.

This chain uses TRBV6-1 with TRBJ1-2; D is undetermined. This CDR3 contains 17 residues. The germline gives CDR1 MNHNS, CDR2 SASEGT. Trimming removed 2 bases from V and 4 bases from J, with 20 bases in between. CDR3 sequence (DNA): TGTGCCAGCAGTGAACCCCTTCGAAAAAATACACTCTATGGCTACACCTTC. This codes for CASSEPLRKNTLYGYTF.

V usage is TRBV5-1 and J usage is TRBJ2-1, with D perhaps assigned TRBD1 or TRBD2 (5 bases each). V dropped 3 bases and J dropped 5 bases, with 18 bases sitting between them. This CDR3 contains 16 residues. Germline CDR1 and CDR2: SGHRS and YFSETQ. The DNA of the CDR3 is TGCGCCAGCAGCTCCCCCGGGGCAGGGATTAACAATGAGCAGTTCTTC. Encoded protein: CASSSPGAGINNEQFF.

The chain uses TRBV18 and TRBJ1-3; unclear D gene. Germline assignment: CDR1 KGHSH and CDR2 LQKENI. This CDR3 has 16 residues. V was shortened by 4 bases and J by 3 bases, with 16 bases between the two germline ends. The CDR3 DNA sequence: TGTGCCAGCTCACGATACATTTGGTCGGATGGAAACACCATATATTTT. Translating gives CASSRYIWSDGNTIYF.